A single sample gave rise to the 22 T cell receptor beta chains below, sequenced in a study of cytotoxic CD8 clonotypes in ibrutinib-treated CLL. Assay used: immunoSEQ multiplex PCR; TCRdb lists only in-frame clones, some missing. The repertoire holds roughly 13,000 clones, with about 55% as singletons. The starting material was PBMCs, obtained at a roughly 25-month disease-progression time point, from a patient treated with ibrutinib. The receptors originated from a human donor with chronic lymphocytic leukemia.

This clone was found a few times. The chain joins TRBV5-1 to TRBJ2-1; the D gene is possibly TRBD1 (6 bases). V was shortened by 4 bases and J by 0 bases, with 14 bases between the two germline ends. In germline, CDR1 is SGHRS, CDR2 YFSETQ. CDR3 length: 16 residues. The CDR3 coding sequence is TGCGCCAGCAGCAATGTGGACAGAAGCTCCTACAATGAGCAGTTCTTC. This encodes CASSNVDRSSYNEQFF.

This sequence joins TRBV19 and TRBJ2-3, with TRBD2 matching 12 bases. CDR3 length equals 14 residues. Germline loops: CDR1 LNHDA, CDR2 SQIVND (reference sequence). J was trimmed by 7 bases and V by 6 bases; bases with no gene match: 5. CDR3 amino acids: CASSLAGGRHTQYF. The CDR3 nucleotides are TGTGCCAGTAGCCTAGCGGGGGGGCGACATACGCAGTATTTT.

V and J are TRBV2 and TRBJ2-1; D may match TRBD1 or TRBD2 (5 bases each). V was pared by 7 bases and J by 0 bases, with 16 bases between. Per the germline V gene, CDR1 is SNHLY and CDR2 is FYNNEI. The CDR3 is 16 residues long. CDR3 bases: TGTGCCAGCATCGAAGGTGGGGGAGACTCCTACAATGAGCAGTTCTTC. Its protein is CASIEGGGDSYNEQFF.

The chain employs TRBV15 and TRBJ1-3; no reliable D call. CDR1 and CDR2 from the germline V gene are LNHNV and YYDKDF (reference sequence). This CDR3 has 18 amino acids. With 0 bases removed from V and 0 bases from J, the gap between germline ends came to 15 bases. In DNA, the CDR3 is TGTGCCACCAGCAGAGATATAGGCCAGGTTCACTCTGGAAACACCATATATTTT. Amino acids: CATSRDIGQVHSGNTIYF.

This clone was counted once. The genes are TRBV5-4 and TRBJ2-3; no definite D call. This CDR3 is 13 amino acids long. Per the germline V gene, CDR1 is SGHNT and CDR2 is YYREEE (reference sequence). V gave up 3 bases and J gave up 6 bases, with 11 bases separating them. DNA for the CDR3: TGTGCCAGCAGCTCCTACCCGGAGGATACGCAGTATTTT. Translated, it gives CASSSYPEDTQYF.

The gene calls are TRBV11-2 and TRBJ1-1; unclear D gene. The V and J ends lost 5 bases and 4 bases respectively, with 20 bases between them. CDR3 length: 16 amino acids. The germline V gene has CDR1 SGHAT and CDR2 FQNNGV. The CDR3 is CASSPFTGRGGTEAFF. The CDR3, as DNA: TGTGCCAGCAGCCCGTTTACCGGGCGGGGTGGCACTGAAGCTTTCTTT.

This clone was picked up a small number of times. The CDR3 DNA sequence: TGCGCCAGCAGCCGCCTGCCAGGGGCGGGAGAGCAGTACTTC. It encodes CASSRLPGAGEQYF. V is TRBV5-1 and J is TRBJ2-7; the D call may be TRBD1 or TRBD2 (6 bases each). The length of the CDR3 is 14 residues. Germline CDR1 and CDR2: SGHRS and YFSETQ. V lost 4 bases and J lost 7, with 18 bases in between.

The chain uses TRBV5-6 and TRBJ2-6; D is uncertain. Trimming cost V 3 bases and J 0 bases, with 13 bases left between them. This CDR3 contains 17 residues. Germline V lookup: CDR1 SGHDT, CDR2 YYEEEE. CDR3 in DNA: TGTGCCAGCAGCTACTGGACCGTTCTCTCTGGGGCCAACGTCCTGACTTTC. The encoded protein is CASSYWTVLSGANVLTF.

The chain combines TRBV19 with TRBJ1-1, with D unclear. Trimming took 5 bases from V and 1 from J, leaving 5 bases between them. This CDR3 comprises 12 residues. Germline V gene lookup returns CDR1 LNHDA and CDR2 SQIVND (reference sequence). In DNA, the CDR3 is TGTGCCAGTAGTCTAAGGAACACTGAAGCTTTCTTT. Protein: CASSLRNTEAFF.

This sequence joins TRBV19 and TRBJ2-1; 11 positions agree with TRBD2. The germline V gene has CDR1 LNHDA and CDR2 SQIVND (reference sequence). The CDR3 is 17 amino acids. V was pared by 4 bases and J by 3 bases, with 8 bases of the junction left unmatched. The DNA of the CDR3 is TGTGCCAGTAGTAAACCGAGACTAGCGGGGCGCTACAATGAGCAGTTCTTC. Protein sequence: CASSKPRLAGRYNEQFF.

The V gene is TRBV15, the J gene TRBJ2-6, with D maybe TRBD2 (5 bases). Germline V gene lookup returns CDR1 LNHNV and CDR2 YYDKDF (reference sequence). The CDR3 covers 17 residues. Deletions cut 5 bases from V and 0 bases from J, with 14 bases between. The CDR3 DNA is TGTGCCACCAGCGGAGGTGTGAGGAGCTCTGGGGCCAACGTCCTGACTTTC. Encoded protein: CATSGGVRSSGANVLTF.

Here the CDR3 reads CASLGSTGYEQYF. In DNA, the CDR3 is TGTGCCAGCCTCGGGAGCACGGGGTACGAGCAGTACTTC. The rearrangement uses TRBV11-2 and TRBJ2-7, with D tentatively TRBD2 (6 bases). Germline V lookup: CDR1 SGHAT, CDR2 FQNNGV. CDR3 length equals 13 residues. The V and J ends lost 8 bases and 4 bases respectively, with 15 bases between them.

This clone was detected only once. The gene calls are TRBV4-1 and TRBJ1-2, with 9 bases identical to TRBD1. Germline values: CDR1 MGHRA, CDR2 YSYEKL. The CDR3 contains 17 residues. The V gene end was trimmed by 2 bases and the J gene end by 4 bases; junction bases not matched to a gene: 11. CDR3 protein: CASSQRPGTGSVYGYTF. The CDR3 nucleotides read TGCGCCAGCAGCCAAAGGCCCGGGACAGGGAGCGTCTATGGCTACACCTTC.

Notes on this clone: This sample also contains other DNA sequences that code for the same CDR3. The rearrangement uses TRBV29-1 and TRBJ1-1; weak D call: TRBD1 (5 bases). V was cut by 4 bases and J by 4 bases, with 13 bases left in between. This CDR3 has 13 residues. From germline, CDR1 is SQVTM and CDR2 ANQGSEA. The CDR3 DNA reads as TGCAGCGTTGTAGGGGCGCGGGGCACTGAAGCTTTCTTT. Residues: CSVVGARGTEAFF.

This sequence joins TRBV19 and TRBJ1-3, with 7 bases identical to TRBD1. V shed 6 bases and J 4 bases; nucleotides not matched to a gene: 9. Germline values: CDR1 LNHDA, CDR2 SQIVND (reference sequence). This CDR3 contains 15 residues. CDR3 in amino acids: CASSLEGAKGNTIYF. DNA for the CDR3: TGTGCCAGTAGCTTGGAGGGGGCGAAAGGAAACACCATATATTTT.

This chain connects TRBV7-6 to TRBJ1-4, with 7 bases lining up with TRBD1. Germline loops: CDR1 SGHVS, CDR2 FNYEAQ. V shed 0 bases and J 3 bases; nucleotides not matched to a gene: 1. The CDR3 length is 15 residues. CDR3: CASSLAGTANEKLFF. CDR3 nucleotides: TGTGCCAGCAGCTTAGCAGGGACAGCTAATGAAAAACTGTTTTTT.

This clone was seen more than once but under ten times. The CDR3 reads CASRARGRLYGYTF. The CDR3 nucleotides are TGTGCCAGCAGGGCCAGGGGGCGCCTCTATGGCTACACCTTC. The rearrangement links TRBV27 to TRBJ1-2; the match to TRBD1 covers 8 bases. Looked up from germline, CDR1 is MNHEY and CDR2 is SMNVEV (reference sequence). The CDR3 is 14 residues long. V lost 6 bases and J lost 4; bases outside the gene matches: 7.

The chain recombines TRBV2 with TRBJ1-2; possibly TRBD1 for D (5 bases). Germline CDR1 and CDR2: SNHLY and FYNNEI. Trimming left V 0 bases short and J 12 bases short, with 11 bases between. The CDR3 is 12 residues long. The CDR3 here is CASSEAEGTNTF. The DNA for the CDR3 is TGTGCCAGCAGTGAAGCGGAGGGGACCAACACCTTC.

This clone came up once. The chain combines TRBV11-2 with TRBJ2-1; TRBD2 aligns across 7 bases. The germline V gene encodes CDR1 SGHAT and CDR2 FQNNGV. This CDR3 is built from 15 residues. V was clipped by 6 bases and J by 2 bases; unmatched bases: 7. For the CDR3, the DNA is TGTGCCAGCAGTAGGGAGGGGCTCGCCTACAATGAGCAGTTCTTC. Translated, it gives CASSREGLAYNEQFF. Supplemented by reference TRBV11-2 and TRBJ2-1, the full variable domain reads EAGVAQSPRYKIIEKRQSVAFWCNPISGHATLYWYQQILGQGPKLLIQFQNNGVVDDSQLPKDRFSAERLKGVDSTLKIQPAKLEDSAVYLCASSREGLAYNEQFFGPGTRLTVL.

J is TRBJ2-1 and V is TRBV25-1, with D possibly TRBD2 on 5 matching bases. This CDR3 region has 13 residues. The ends were cut back, 5 bases at V and 7 bases at J, with 12 bases in the middle. From germline, CDR1 is MGHDK and CDR2 SYGVNS. CDR3 bases: TGTGCCAGCAGTCCCCGGCCGGGGAATGAGCAGTTCTTC. Residues: CASSPRPGNEQFF.

The chain carries TRBV30 and TRBJ2-6; TRBD1 aligns across 7 bases. The CDR3 covers 16 residues. With V trimmed by 0 bases and J by 4 bases, 6 bases remained unmatched. Germline-derived CDR1 and CDR2 are GTSNPN and SVGIG (reference sequence). As DNA, the CDR3 is TGTGCCTGGAGTGTTGACAGGGTCCCGGGGGCCAACGTCCTGACTTTC. Translated: CAWSVDRVPGANVLTF.

A few counts support this clone. V gene TRBV7-9 combines with J gene TRBJ1-6, with 9 bases identical to TRBD1. The V gene end was trimmed by 5 bases and the J gene end by 9 bases; junction bases not matched to a gene: 5. Germline assignment: CDR1 SEHNR and CDR2 FQNEAQ (reference sequence). The CDR3 is made up of 14 amino acids. CDR3 in amino acids: CASSPGTGSSPLHF. The CDR3 DNA is TGTGCCAGCAGCCCCGGGACAGGGAGTTCACCCCTCCACTTT.